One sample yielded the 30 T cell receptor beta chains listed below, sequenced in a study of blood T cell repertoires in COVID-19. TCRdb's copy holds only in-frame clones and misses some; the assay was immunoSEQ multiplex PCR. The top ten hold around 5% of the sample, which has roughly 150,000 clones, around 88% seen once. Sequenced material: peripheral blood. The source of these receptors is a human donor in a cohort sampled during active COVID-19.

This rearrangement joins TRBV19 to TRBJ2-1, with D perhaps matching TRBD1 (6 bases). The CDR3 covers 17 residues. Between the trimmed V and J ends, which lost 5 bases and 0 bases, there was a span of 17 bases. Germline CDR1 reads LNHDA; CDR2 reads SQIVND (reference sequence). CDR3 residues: CASSWPQGKRSYNEQFF. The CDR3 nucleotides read TGTGCCAGTAGTTGGCCACAGGGTAAGCGCTCCTACAATGAGCAGTTCTTC. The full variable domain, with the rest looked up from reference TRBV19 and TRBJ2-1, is DGGITQSPKYLFRKEGQNVTLSCEQNLNHDAMYWYRQDPGQGLRLIYYSQIVNDFQKGDIAEGYSVSREKKESFPLTVTSAQKNPTAFYLCASSWPQGKRSYNEQFFGPGTRLTVL.

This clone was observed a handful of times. CDR3 loop: CATRSGLVVAGELFF. Here the CDR3 DNA reads TGTGCCACAAGGTCGGGACTAGTTGTTGCCGGGGAGCTGTTTTTT. The rearrangement links TRBV19 to TRBJ2-2, with 8 bases matching TRBD2. CDR3 length: 15 amino acids. J lost 6 bases, V lost 10 bases, and 13 bases had no gene match. The germline V gene encodes CDR1 LNHDA and CDR2 SQIVND (reference sequence).

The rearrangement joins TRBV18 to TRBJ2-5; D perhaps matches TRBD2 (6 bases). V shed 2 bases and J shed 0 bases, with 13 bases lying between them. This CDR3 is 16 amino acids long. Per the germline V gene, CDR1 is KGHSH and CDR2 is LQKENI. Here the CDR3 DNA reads TGTGCCAGCTCACCAATCTATAGCGGAGACCAAGAGACCCAGTACTTC. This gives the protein CASSPIYSGDQETQYF.

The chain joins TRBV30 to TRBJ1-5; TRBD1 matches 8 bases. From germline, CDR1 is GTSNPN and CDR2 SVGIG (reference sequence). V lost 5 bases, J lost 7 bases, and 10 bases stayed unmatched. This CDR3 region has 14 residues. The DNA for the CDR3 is TGTGCCTGGGGCCCCGGGACAGGTAAACAGCCCCAGCATTTT. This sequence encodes CAWGPGTGKQPQHF.

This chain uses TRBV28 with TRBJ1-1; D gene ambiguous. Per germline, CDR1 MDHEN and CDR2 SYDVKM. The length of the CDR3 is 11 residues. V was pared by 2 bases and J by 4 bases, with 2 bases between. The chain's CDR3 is CASSLLTEAFF. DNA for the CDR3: TGTGCCAGCAGTTTACTCACTGAAGCTTTCTTT.

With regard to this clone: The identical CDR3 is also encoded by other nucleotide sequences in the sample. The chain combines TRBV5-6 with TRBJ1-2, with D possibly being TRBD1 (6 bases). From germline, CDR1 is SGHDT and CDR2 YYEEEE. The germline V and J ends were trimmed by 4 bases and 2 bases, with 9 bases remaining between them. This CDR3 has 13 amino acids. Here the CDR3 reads CASSPTGNYGYTF. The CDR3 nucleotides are TGTGCCAGCAGCCCCACAGGGAACTATGGCTACACCTTC.

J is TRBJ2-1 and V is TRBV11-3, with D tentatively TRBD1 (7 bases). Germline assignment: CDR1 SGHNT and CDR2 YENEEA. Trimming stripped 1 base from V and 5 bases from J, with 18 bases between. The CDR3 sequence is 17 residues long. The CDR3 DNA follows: TGTGCCAGCAGCTTAGTAGTGGCCATCAGGGGGGACAATGAGCAGTTCTTC. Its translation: CASSLVVAIRGDNEQFF.

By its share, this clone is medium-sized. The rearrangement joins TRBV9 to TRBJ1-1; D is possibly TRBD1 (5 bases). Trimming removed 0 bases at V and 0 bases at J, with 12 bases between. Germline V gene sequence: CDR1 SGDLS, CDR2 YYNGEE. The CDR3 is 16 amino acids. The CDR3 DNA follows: TGTGCCAGCAGCGTAGCGGGGGAACCGGTGAACACTGAAGCTTTCTTT. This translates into CASSVAGEPVNTEAFF. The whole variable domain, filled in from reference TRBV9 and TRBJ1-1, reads DSGVTQTPKHLITATGQRVTLRCSPRSGDLSVYWYQQSLDQGLQFLIQYYNGEERAKGNILERFSAQQFPDLHSELNLSSLELGDSALYFCASSVAGEPVNTEAFFGQGTRLTVV.

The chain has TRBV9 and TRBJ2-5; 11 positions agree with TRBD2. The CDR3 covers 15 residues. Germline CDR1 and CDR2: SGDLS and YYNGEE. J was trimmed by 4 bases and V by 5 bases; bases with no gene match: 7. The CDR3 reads CASSLAGGPRETQYF. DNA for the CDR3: TGTGCCAGCAGTTTAGCGGGGGGGCCTCGAGAGACCCAGTACTTC.

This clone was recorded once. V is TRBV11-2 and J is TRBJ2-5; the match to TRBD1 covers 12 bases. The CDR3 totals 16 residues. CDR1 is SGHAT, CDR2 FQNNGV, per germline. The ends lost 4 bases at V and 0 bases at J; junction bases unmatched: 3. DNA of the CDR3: TGTGCCAGCAGCTCCCGGGACAGGGGGCACCAAGAGACCCAGTACTTC. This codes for CASSSRDRGHQETQYF.

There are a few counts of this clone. The CDR3 protein is CASSQPDRVNSPLHF. The CDR3 DNA sequence: TGTGCCAGCAGCCAACCAGACAGGGTTAATTCACCCCTCCACTTT. The chain recombines TRBV3-1 (or the pseudogene TRBV3-2) with TRBJ1-6, with TRBD1 matching 7 bases. The CDR3 is 15 amino acids. Trimming at V came to 2 bases and at J to 6 bases, leaving 4 bases not matched to a gene. CDR1 is LGHDT, CDR2 YNNKEL, per germline (reference sequence).

In nucleotides, the CDR3 is TGTGCCAGCAGCGCCCCGGGGGGGCTGGGCTATGGCTACACCTTC. Residues: CASSAPGGLGYGYTF. The chain employs TRBV5-6 and TRBJ1-2, with TRBD1 as a possible D gene (6 bases). Germline-derived CDR1 and CDR2 are SGHDT and YYEEEE. The CDR3 runs to 15 residues. V was shortened by 4 bases and J by 4 bases, with 17 bases between the two germline ends.

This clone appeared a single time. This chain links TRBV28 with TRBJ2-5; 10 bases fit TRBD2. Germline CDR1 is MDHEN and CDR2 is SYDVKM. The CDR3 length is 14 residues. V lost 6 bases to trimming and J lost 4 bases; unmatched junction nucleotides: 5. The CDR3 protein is CASRLAGVVETQYF. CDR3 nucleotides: TGTGCCAGCAGGCTAGCGGGAGTGGTAGAGACCCAGTACTTC.

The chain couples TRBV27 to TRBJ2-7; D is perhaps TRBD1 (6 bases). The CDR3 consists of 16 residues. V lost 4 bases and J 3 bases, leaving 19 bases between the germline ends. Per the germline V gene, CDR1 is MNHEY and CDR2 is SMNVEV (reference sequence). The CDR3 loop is CASSYVRGLTIYEQYF. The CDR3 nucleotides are TGTGCCAGCAGTTATGTCAGGGGCCTAACAATCTACGAGCAGTACTTC.

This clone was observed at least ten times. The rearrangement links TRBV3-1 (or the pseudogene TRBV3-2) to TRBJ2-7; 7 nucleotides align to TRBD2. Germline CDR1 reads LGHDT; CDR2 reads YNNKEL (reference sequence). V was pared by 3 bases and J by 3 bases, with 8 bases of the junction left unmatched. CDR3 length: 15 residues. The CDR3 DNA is TGTGCCAGCAGCCAGGAGGGGAGGGCCTTCTACGAGCAGTACTTC. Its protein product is CASSQEGRAFYEQYF.

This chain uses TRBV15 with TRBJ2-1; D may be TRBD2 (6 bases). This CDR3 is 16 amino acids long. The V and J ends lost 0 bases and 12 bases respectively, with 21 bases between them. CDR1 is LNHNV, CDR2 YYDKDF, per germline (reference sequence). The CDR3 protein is CATSRDLGRDPEGQFF. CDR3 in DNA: TGTGCCACCAGCAGAGATTTAGGAAGGGACCCGGAGGGGCAGTTCTTC.

CDR3 in amino acids: CASSPATGAETQYF. The CDR3, as DNA: TGTGCCAGCAGCCCCGCAACAGGCGCGGAGACCCAGTACTTC. This chain joins TRBV7-2 and TRBJ2-5; possible D gene TRBD1, 5 bases. Between the trimmed V and J ends, which lost 5 bases and 5 bases, there was a span of 15 bases. Per germline, CDR1 SGHTA and CDR2 FQGNSA. The CDR3 extends over 14 amino acids.

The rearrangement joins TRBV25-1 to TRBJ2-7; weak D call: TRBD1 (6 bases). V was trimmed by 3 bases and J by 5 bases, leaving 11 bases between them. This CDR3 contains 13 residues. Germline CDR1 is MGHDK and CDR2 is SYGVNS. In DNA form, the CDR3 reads TGTGCCAGCAGTGAGGGGGCCCGCCACGAGCAGTACTTC. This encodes CASSEGARHEQYF.

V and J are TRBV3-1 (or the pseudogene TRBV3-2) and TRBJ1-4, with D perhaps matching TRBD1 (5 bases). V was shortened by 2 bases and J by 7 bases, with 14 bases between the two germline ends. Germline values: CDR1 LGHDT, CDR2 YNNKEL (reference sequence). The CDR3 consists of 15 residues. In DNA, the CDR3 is TGTGCCAGCAGCCAACCCGGGACGGGGGGTGAAAAACTGTTTTTT. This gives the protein CASSQPGTGGEKLFF.

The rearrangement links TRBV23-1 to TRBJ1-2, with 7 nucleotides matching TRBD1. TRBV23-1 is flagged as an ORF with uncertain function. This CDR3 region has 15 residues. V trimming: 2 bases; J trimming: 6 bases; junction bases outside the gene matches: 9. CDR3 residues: CASSQAGQETHGYTF. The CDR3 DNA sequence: TGCGCCAGCAGTCAAGCAGGACAGGAGACCCATGGCTACACCTTC.

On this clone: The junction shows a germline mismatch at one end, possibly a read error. DNA of the CDR3: TGCAGTGCTAGAGAGCCCCTGGAGCAGGGGTTC. Translating it yields CSAREPLEQGF. V usage is TRBV20-1 and J usage is TRBJ2-7; weak D call: TRBD1 (6 bases). CDR1 is DFQATT, CDR2 SNEGSKA, per germline (reference sequence). The CDR3 is 11 residues long.

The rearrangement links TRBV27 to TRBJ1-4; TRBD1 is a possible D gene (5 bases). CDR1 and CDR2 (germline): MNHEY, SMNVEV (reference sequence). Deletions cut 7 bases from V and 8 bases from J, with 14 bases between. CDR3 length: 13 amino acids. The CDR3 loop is CASMGWGQEKLFF. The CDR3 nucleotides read TGTGCCAGCATGGGATGGGGCCAAGAAAAACTGTTTTTT.

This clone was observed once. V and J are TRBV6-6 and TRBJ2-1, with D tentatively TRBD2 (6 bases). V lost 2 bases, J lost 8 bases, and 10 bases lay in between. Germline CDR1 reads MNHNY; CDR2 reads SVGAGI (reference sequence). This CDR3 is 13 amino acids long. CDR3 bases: TGTGCCAGCAGTTACCGGAGGGAGGATGAGCAGTTCTTC. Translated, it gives CASSYRREDEQFF.

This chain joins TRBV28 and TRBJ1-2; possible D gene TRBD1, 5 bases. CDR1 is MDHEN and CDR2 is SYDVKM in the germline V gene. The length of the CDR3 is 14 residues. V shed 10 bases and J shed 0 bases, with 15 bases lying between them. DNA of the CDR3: TGTGCCACCGAAAGGGGCGGTGCTAACTATGGCTACACCTTC. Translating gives CATERGGANYGYTF.

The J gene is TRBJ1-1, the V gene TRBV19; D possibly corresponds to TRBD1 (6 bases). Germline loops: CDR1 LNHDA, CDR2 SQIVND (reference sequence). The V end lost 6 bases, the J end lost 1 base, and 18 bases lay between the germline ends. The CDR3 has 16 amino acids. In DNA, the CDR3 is TGTGCCAGTAGGGAAGACAGGAGACTAACGAACACTGAAGCTTTCTTT. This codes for CASREDRRLTNTEAFF.

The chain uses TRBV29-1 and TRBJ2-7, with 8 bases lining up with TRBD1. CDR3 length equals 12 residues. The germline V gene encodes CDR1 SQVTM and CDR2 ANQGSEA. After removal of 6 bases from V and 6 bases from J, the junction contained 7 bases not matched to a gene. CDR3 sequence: CSVEDRVREQYF. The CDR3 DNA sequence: TGCAGCGTGGAGGACAGGGTACGCGAGCAGTACTTC.

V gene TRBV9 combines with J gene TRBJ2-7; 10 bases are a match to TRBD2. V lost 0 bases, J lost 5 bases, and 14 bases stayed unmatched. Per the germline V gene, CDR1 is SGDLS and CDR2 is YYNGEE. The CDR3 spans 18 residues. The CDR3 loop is CASSVGVAGGPEPDEQYF. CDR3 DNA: TGTGCCAGCAGCGTAGGAGTAGCGGGAGGCCCCGAACCCGACGAGCAGTACTTC.

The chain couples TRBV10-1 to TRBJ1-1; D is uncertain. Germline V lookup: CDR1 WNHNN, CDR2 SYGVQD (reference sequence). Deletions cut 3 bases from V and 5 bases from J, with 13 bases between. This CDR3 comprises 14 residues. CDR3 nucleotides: TGCGCCAGCAGTGATAAGGCAGGTCCTACTGAAGCTTTCTTT. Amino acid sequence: CASSDKAGPTEAFF.

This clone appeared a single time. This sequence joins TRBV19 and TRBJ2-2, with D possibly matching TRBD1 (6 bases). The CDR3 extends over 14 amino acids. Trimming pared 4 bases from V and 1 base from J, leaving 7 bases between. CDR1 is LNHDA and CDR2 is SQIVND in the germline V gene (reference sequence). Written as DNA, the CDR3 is TGTGCCAGTAGTAGGGGGCGGAACACCGGGGAGCTGTTTTTT. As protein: CASSRGRNTGELFF.

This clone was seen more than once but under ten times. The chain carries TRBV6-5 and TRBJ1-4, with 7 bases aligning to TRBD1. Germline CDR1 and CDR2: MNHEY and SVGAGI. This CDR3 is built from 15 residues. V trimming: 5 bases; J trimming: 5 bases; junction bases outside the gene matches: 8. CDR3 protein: CASSQTGQRNEKLFF. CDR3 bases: TGTGCCAGCAGTCAAACGGGACAGCGAAATGAAAAACTGTTTTTT.